These 27 T cell receptor beta chains were sequenced from one sample in a study of siplizumab effects on memory and regulatory T cells. Repertoires were generated with immunoSEQ multiplex PCR, while TCRdb's copy carries only in-frame clones and drops some. The table records 50,000 to 75,000 clones, roughly 96% of them present only once. The sequenced material came from naive CD8+ T cells sorted from blood. The receptors originated from a human donor in good health.

The chain is built from TRBV21-1 and TRBJ2-5; TRBD2, the table's D call, lacks a check against the DNA. TRBV21-1 is shown as a pseudogene. The CDR3 consists of 12 residues. CDR3 in amino acids: CASILGWKTQYF. Written as DNA, the CDR3 is TGTGCCAGCATACTAGGGTGGAAGACCCAGTACTTC.

The genes are TRBV7-3 and TRBJ2-1; 13 positions match TRBD2. CDR1 is SGHTA and CDR2 is FQGTGA in the germline V gene. Trimming at V came to 0 bases and at J to 10 bases, leaving 3 bases not matched to a gene. The CDR3 is 15 amino acids. The CDR3 loop is CASSLTGTSGAEQFF. The CDR3 DNA reads TGTGCCAGCAGCTTAACCGGGACTAGCGGGGCGGAGCAGTTCTTC.

This rearrangement joins TRBV27 to TRBJ2-5, with D maybe TRBD2 (6 bases). The V gene lost 10 bases and the J gene lost 4 bases, with 22 bases spanning the gap. Germline values: CDR1 MNHEY, CDR2 SMNVEV (reference sequence). The CDR3 length is 15 residues. Here the CDR3 reads CAIHREHPPVETQYF. The CDR3 DNA is TGTGCCATCCACCGGGAGCATCCCCCCGTAGAGACCCAGTACTTC.

In this sample, this clone turned up once. The chain recombines TRBV5-6 with TRBJ1-1; 9 positions agree with TRBD1. This CDR3 comprises 15 residues. The ends lost 4 bases at V and 0 bases at J; junction bases unmatched: 4. Germline V gives CDR1 SGHDT, CDR2 YYEEEE. The CDR3 DNA reads as TGTGCCAGCAGCGCTGGACAGGGGATGAACACTGAAGCTTTCTTT. Encoded protein: CASSAGQGMNTEAFF.

The chain is built from TRBV6-1 and TRBJ1-1, with 7 bases aligning to TRBD1. Germline-derived CDR1 and CDR2 are MNHNS and SASEGT. The CDR3 has 13 amino acids. The junction had 8 bases not matched to a gene; V was cut back by 6 bases and J by 7 bases. The CDR3 loop is CASSLTGVGEAFF. The CDR3 region has the DNA TGTGCCAGCAGCCTTACAGGGGTCGGTGAAGCTTTCTTT.

J is TRBJ2-7 and V is TRBV5-6; the D is unclear. The V gene's germline CDR1 is SGHDT and CDR2 YYEEEE. There are 14 residues in the CDR3. Trimming pared 2 bases from V and 0 bases from J, leaving 9 bases between. The CDR3 sequence is CASSLSLGSYEQYF. The CDR3 DNA reads as TGTGCCAGCAGCTTATCTCTAGGCTCCTACGAGCAGTACTTC.

The rearrangement uses TRBV11-3 and TRBJ2-7; TRBD2 is a possible D gene (6 bases). CDR3 size: 13 residues. V was shortened by 3 bases and J by 5 bases, with 11 bases between the two germline ends. CDR1 and CDR2 (germline): SGHNT, YENEEA. The CDR3 is CASSFRDSDEQYF. The CDR3 DNA sequence: TGTGCCAGCAGCTTTCGGGACTCTGACGAGCAGTACTTC.

The CDR3 sequence is CASSQVSGGYQETQYF. For the CDR3, the DNA is TGTGCCAGCAGCCAAGTTAGCGGGGGTTACCAAGAGACCCAGTACTTC. The V and J genes are TRBV14 and TRBJ2-5; 9 positions agree with TRBD2. Germline lookup yields CDR1 SGHDN and CDR2 FVKESK. The trim removed 1 base at V and 0 bases at J, leaving 3 bases unmatched. CDR3 length: 16 amino acids.

This sequence joins TRBV7-9 and TRBJ2-3, with 9 bases lining up with TRBD2. The CDR3 spans 15 residues. Unmatched junction bases numbered 4, after V lost 3 bases and J lost 3 bases. Per the germline V gene, CDR1 is SEHNR and CDR2 is FQNEAQ (reference sequence). CDR3 nucleotides: TGTGCCAGCAGCTTGTTAGCGGGGGCGACAGATACGCAGTATTTT. Residues: CASSLLAGATDTQYF.

This clone has only one observation. V and J are TRBV7-9 and TRBJ2-7; D is uncertain. This CDR3 has 14 amino acids. With 4 bases removed from V and 2 bases from J, the gap between germline ends came to 12 bases. Germline-derived CDR1 and CDR2 are SEHNR and FQNEAQ (reference sequence). CDR3 coding DNA: TGTGCCAGCAGCTCAGCGTCGGATACCTACGAGCAGTACTTC. Its protein is CASSSASDTYEQYF.

A single count supports this clone. The chain employs TRBV19 and TRBJ1-2; 8 bases fit TRBD1. CDR3 size: 16 residues. CDR1 is LNHDA, CDR2 SQIVND, per germline (reference sequence). The V gene end was trimmed by 1 base and the J gene end by 4 bases; junction bases not matched to a gene: 8. The CDR3 loop is CASSIGTDRGLYGYTF. In nucleotides, the CDR3 is TGTGCCAGTAGTATAGGGACCGACAGGGGACTCTATGGCTACACCTTC.

This sequence joins TRBV6-5 and TRBJ1-1; D is unclear. The CDR3 length is 14 residues. V shed 6 bases and J shed 4 bases, with 15 bases lying between them. Germline lookup yields CDR1 MNHEY and CDR2 SVGAGI. The CDR3 sequence is CASSSDIGPTEAFF. The CDR3 DNA reads as TGTGCCAGCAGCTCCGACATTGGGCCCACTGAAGCTTTCTTT.

V gene TRBV5-6 combines with J gene TRBJ2-3; 7 bases align to TRBD2. The CDR3 sequence is 16 residues long. CDR1 is SGHDT, CDR2 YYEEEE, per germline. After removal of 2 bases from V and 3 bases from J, the junction contained 9 bases not matched to a gene. CDR3 sequence reads: CASSLLALGGTDTQYF. The CDR3 DNA follows: TGTGCCAGCAGCTTACTAGCGCTAGGTGGGACAGATACGCAGTATTTT. Variable domain in full (rest from reference TRBV5-6 and TRBJ2-3): DAGVTQSPTHLIKTRGQQVTLRCSPKSGHDTVSWYQQALGQGPQFIFQYYEEEERQRGNFPDRFSGHQFPNYSSELNVNALLLGDSALYLCASSLLALGGTDTQYFGPGTRLTVL.

DNA of the CDR3: TGCAGCGTTGAGGGGGGGGCTGGGTACGAGCAGTACTTC. This gives the protein CSVEGGAGYEQYF. This sequence joins TRBV29-1 and TRBJ2-5, with D possibly being TRBD2 (7 bases). TRBJ2-7 matches the DNA end more closely, so the J call is doubtful. The CDR3 consists of 13 residues. The germline V gene has CDR1 SQVTM and CDR2 ANQGSEA.

This chain connects TRBV18 to TRBJ1-1; 10 nucleotides agree with TRBD1. Germline CDR1 KGHSH, CDR2 LQKENI. The ends lost 1 base at V and 3 bases at J; junction bases unmatched: 11. CDR3 length equals 18 residues. CDR3 amino acids: CASSPRGITGTGDTEAFF. The CDR3 nucleotides read TGTGCCAGCTCACCACGAGGAATCACCGGGACAGGGGACACTGAAGCTTTCTTT.

This clone appeared a single time. The V gene is TRBV13, the J gene TRBJ2-3; D is unclear. Germline values: CDR1 PRHDT, CDR2 FYEKMQ (reference sequence). This CDR3 spans 15 amino acids. Deletions cut 5 bases from V and 4 bases from J, with 16 bases between. CDR3 nucleotide sequence: TGTGCCAGCAGCAAAAGCAGAGGTCCCCCAGATACGCAGTATTTT. It yields the protein CASSKSRGPPDTQYF.

The V gene is TRBV19, the J gene TRBJ1-1, with no clear D. Germline V lookup: CDR1 LNHDA, CDR2 SQIVND (reference sequence). Trimming removed 3 bases from V and 7 bases from J, with 9 bases in between. This CDR3 is built from 12 residues. The DNA of the CDR3 is TGTGCCAGTAGTATCGGTGGGGTTGAAGCTTTCTTT. Its protein is CASSIGGVEAFF.

The rearrangement joins TRBV19 to TRBJ1-5; no definite D call. V lost 1 base to trimming and J lost 0 bases, with 4 bases between them. Germline CDR1 and CDR2: LNHDA and SQIVND (reference sequence). This CDR3 has 14 amino acids. CDR3 DNA sequence: TGTGCCAGTAGTATAGTGTCTAGCAATCAGCCCCAGCATTTT. Protein product: CASSIVSSNQPQHF.

The V call is TRBV5-1, the J call TRBJ2-1; 9 bases are a match to TRBD2. The CDR3 runs to 14 residues. Germline V gene lookup returns CDR1 SGHRS and CDR2 YFSETQ. V lost 0 bases, J lost 8 bases, and 3 bases stayed unmatched. In nucleotides, the CDR3 is TGCGCCAGCAGCTTGGGGGCTAGCGGGGATGAGCAGTTCTTC. Translated, it gives CASSLGASGDEQFF.

Only one count was recorded for this clone. The chain couples TRBV4-2 to TRBJ2-5; 11 bases line up with TRBD2. The CDR3 extends over 17 amino acids. The ends lost 0 bases at V and 2 bases at J; junction bases unmatched: 5. Germline V lookup: CDR1 LGHNA, CDR2 YNFKEQ. The CDR3 DNA follows: TGTGCCAGCAGCCAAGATTCGCGACTAGCGGGGCAAGAGACCCAGTACTTC. It is translated as CASSQDSRLAGQETQYF.

This clone occurred a few times. Here the CDR3 reads CASSLSNQPQHF. As DNA, the CDR3 is TGTGCCAGCAGTTTAAGCAATCAGCCCCAGCATTTT. The chain carries TRBV27 and TRBJ1-5; D gene uncertain. Looked up from germline, CDR1 is MNHEY and CDR2 is SMNVEV (reference sequence). This CDR3 region has 12 residues. Between the trimmed V and J ends, which lost 2 bases and 1 base, there was a span of 0 bases.

V and J are TRBV11-1 and TRBJ2-7; D call uncertain. V was cut by 5 bases and J by 1 base, with 9 bases left in between. Looked up from germline, CDR1 is SGHAT and CDR2 is FQDESV (reference sequence). CDR3 length: 13 residues. CDR3 sequence: CASSGTDSYEQYF. CDR3 DNA sequence: TGTGCCAGCAGCGGTACAGATTCCTACGAGCAGTACTTC.

The rearrangement joins TRBV11-2 to TRBJ2-5, with 13 nucleotides matching TRBD2. Germline V gene data show CDR1 as SGHAT and CDR2 as FQNNGV. Trimming removed 0 bases from V and 7 bases from J; junction bases left unmatched: 5. The CDR3 contains 16 residues. The chain's CDR3 is CASSLEGLAGVGTQYF. CDR3 DNA sequence: TGTGCCAGCAGCTTAGAAGGACTAGCGGGGGTCGGGACCCAGTACTTC.

The V and J genes are TRBV19 and TRBJ2-3, with 14 bases that match TRBD2. CDR3 length: 14 amino acids. Per the germline V gene, CDR1 is LNHDA and CDR2 is SQIVND (reference sequence). This chain's CDR3 is CETSGGVIADTQYF. In DNA form, the CDR3 reads TGTGAGACTAGCGGGGGGGTTATCGCAGATACGCAGTATTTT. Full variable domain (missing parts from reference TRBV19 and TRBJ2-3): DGGITQSPKYLFRKEGQNVTLSCEQNLNHDAMYWYRQDPGQGLRLIYYSQIVNDFQKGDIAEGYSVSREKKESFPLTVTSAQKNPTAFYLCETSGGVIADTQYFGPGTRLTVL.

The chain carries TRBV4-3 and TRBJ1-3; a weak D match, TRBD1 (6 bases). The CDR3 consists of 16 residues. Germline values: CDR1 LGHNA, CDR2 YSLEER. Trimming left V 1 base short and J 1 base short, with 11 bases between. The CDR3 loop reads CASSQATQGSGNTIYF. CDR3 sequence (DNA): TGCGCCAGCAGCCAAGCAACCCAGGGGTCTGGAAACACCATATATTTT.

The chain combines TRBV7-6 with TRBJ2-1, with D hard to call. The germline V gene has CDR1 SGHVS and CDR2 FNYEAQ. This CDR3 has 13 residues. V was pared by 8 bases and J by 4 bases, with 12 bases between. For the CDR3, the DNA is TGTGCCAGCCTGGACCTACTTTACAATGAGCAGTTCTTC. Translated: CASLDLLYNEQFF.

The rearrangement joins TRBV7-9 to TRBJ2-3; no clear D gene. V was pared by 3 bases and J by 0 bases, with 1 base between. Per germline, CDR1 SEHNR and CDR2 FQNEAQ (reference sequence). The CDR3 is 12 amino acids. In nucleotides, the CDR3 is TGTGCCAGCAGCTTCAGCACAGATACGCAGTATTTT. It codes for CASSFSTDTQYF.